One sample yielded the 14 T cell receptor beta chains listed below, sequenced in a study of spatial heterogeneity in lung cancer. TCRdb itself ran the 5' RACE reads through MiXCR, one entry per CDR3 protein. The sample shows roughly 99,000 distinct CDR3 sequences, 19% of them seen only once. The sample's time point: blood at routine non-recurrence follow-up after resection. The source material was PBMCs, sampled at follow-up. Receptors were obtained from a male donor with early-stage non-small cell lung cancer.

Only a few counts were recorded for this clonotype. This chain uses TRBV6-2 or TRBV6-3 with TRBJ1-1; D is possibly TRBD1 (5 bases). The germline gives CDR1 MNHEY, CDR2 SVGEGT. The CDR3 contains 14 residues. Trimming took 4 bases from V and 5 from J, leaving 14 bases between them. DNA of the CDR3: TGTGCCAGCAGTTTTCCGCAGGAGGGGACTGAAGCTTTCTTT. Residues: CASSFPQEGTEAFF.

The chain has TRBV7-9 and TRBJ2-5, with 14 positions matching TRBD2. Germline trimming cut 5 bases from V and 4 bases from J; bases unmatched to any gene: 9. Per the germline V gene, CDR1 is SEHNR and CDR2 is FQNEAQ (reference sequence). The CDR3 is made up of 17 amino acids. The CDR3 DNA sequence: TGTGCCAGCAGCCCGCACCTGACTAGCGGGGGGGCAGAGACCCAGTACTTC. Translation gives CASSPHLTSGGAETQYF.

The chain couples TRBV27 to TRBJ1-3, with D unresolved. Trimming pared 2 bases from V and 4 bases from J, leaving 12 bases between. Germline V gene sequence: CDR1 MNHEY, CDR2 SMNVEV (reference sequence). The CDR3 consists of 15 residues. The DNA of the CDR3 is TGTGCCAGCAGTTTAACGAGGCAGTCCGGAAACACCATATATTTT. Its protein product is CASSLTRQSGNTIYF.

This clonotype was observed a handful of times. This sequence joins TRBV6-6 and TRBJ1-2; 8 bases agree with TRBD1. V dropped 2 bases and J dropped 14; count of bases not matched to a gene: 7. Germline V lookup: CDR1 MNHNY, CDR2 SVGAGI (reference sequence). The CDR3 covers 12 residues. The CDR3 region is CASSYADRDSTF. The DNA of the CDR3 is TGTGCCAGCAGTTACGCGGACAGGGATAGTACCTTC.

This clonotype has a handful of counts. This chain uses TRBV6-5 with TRBJ2-7; tentatively, D is TRBD2 (6 bases). Trimming shortened V by 6 bases and J by 6 bases, and 18 bases separated the two germline ends. This CDR3 region has 14 residues. The germline gives CDR1 MNHEY, CDR2 SVGAGI. This chain's CDR3 is CASSLVGGLGEQYF. CDR3 coding DNA: TGTGCCAGCAGCCTCGTCGGAGGGTTAGGCGAGCAGTACTTC.

The V and J genes are TRBV12-3 or TRBV12-4 and TRBJ2-7; maybe TRBD1 (5 bases). The ends were cut back, 1 base at V and 6 bases at J, with 10 bases in the middle. The CDR3 has 13 amino acids. This CDR3 reads CASSLGRRGEQYF. CDR3 nucleotide sequence: TGTGCCAGCAGTTTAGGGAGAAGGGGCGAGCAGTACTTC.

This clonotype was counted a few times. J is TRBJ1-1 and V is TRBV6-1; possible D gene TRBD1, 6 bases. The CDR3 sequence is 13 residues long. The V gene's germline CDR1 is MNHNS and CDR2 SASEGT. V was trimmed by 1 base and J by 5 bases, leaving 8 bases between them. CDR3 sequence: CASSEDRDTEAFF. DNA for the CDR3: TGTGCCAGCAGTGAAGACAGGGATACTGAAGCTTTCTTT.

The count of this clonotype is one. The gene calls are TRBV3-1 and TRBJ2-7; D uncertain. V lost 1 base and J lost 7, with 8 bases in between. There are 12 residues in the CDR3. CDR1 is LGHDT and CDR2 is YNNKEL in the germline V gene (reference sequence). Here the CDR3 reads CASSQARTEQYF. The CDR3 DNA is TGTGCCAGCAGCCAAGCCCGGACGGAGCAGTACTTC.

This clonotype was seen repeatedly, ten times or more. This chain connects TRBV6-6 to TRBJ1-3; TRBD1 matches at 9 bases. CDR3 length: 16 residues. In germline, CDR1 is MNHNY, CDR2 SVGAGI (reference sequence). V was clipped by 4 bases and J by 3 bases; unmatched bases: 7. The CDR3 DNA reads as TGTGCCAGCAGTTTGAAGGGACAGGGACTTGGAAACACCATATATTTT. Translating gives CASSLKGQGLGNTIYF.

The CDR3 DNA reads TGTGCCAGCAGCAGAGGGACAGAAAATGAGCAGTTCTTC. As protein: CASSRGTENEQFF. This sequence joins TRBV5-6 and TRBJ2-1; the match to TRBD1 covers 7 bases. V shed 4 bases and J 7 bases; nucleotides not matched to a gene: 5. The CDR3 has 13 residues. CDR1 is SGHDT, CDR2 YYEEEE, per germline.

Only a few counts were recorded for this clonotype. The rearrangement links TRBV20-1 to TRBJ2-4; D is unresolved. V lost 6 bases to trimming and J lost 2 bases, with 14 bases between them. Germline V gene lookup returns CDR1 DFQATT and CDR2 SNEGSKA (reference sequence). The CDR3 consists of 14 residues. CDR3 sequence: CSAVSGGTKNIQYF. In DNA, the CDR3 is TGCAGTGCCGTATCGGGTGGGACCAAAAACATTCAGTACTTC.

The chain combines TRBV6-2 or TRBV6-3 with TRBJ2-7; 11 positions match TRBD1. With 5 bases clipped from V and 6 bases from J, the junction kept 6 bases outside the gene matches. The CDR3 sequence is 14 residues long. The germline CDR1 and CDR2 sequences are MNHEY and SVGEGT. CDR3 DNA sequence: TGTGCCAGCAGTAAGCGAGGGACAGGGGGCGAGCAGTACGTC. This sequence encodes CASSKRGTGGEQYV.

This sequence joins TRBV27 and TRBJ1-6, with a possible D match to TRBD1 (5 bases). Per germline, CDR1 MNHEY and CDR2 SMNVEV (reference sequence). The V end was cut by 4 bases, the J end by 6 bases, with 7 bases between. This CDR3 has 13 amino acids. The CDR3 nucleotides read TGTGCCAGCAGTTCCGGGGCTAATTCACCCCTCCACTTT. Protein product: CASSSGANSPLHF.

This clonotype was detected a few times. V and J are TRBV7-8 and TRBJ2-5; D not resolved. Germline V lookup: CDR1 SGHVS, CDR2 FQNEAQ. The ends were cut back, 1 base at V and 5 bases at J, with 8 bases in the middle. The CDR3 loop spans 13 amino acids. The CDR3 is CASSLGSVETQYF. The CDR3 DNA is TGTGCCAGCAGCTTAGGATCGGTTGAGACCCAGTACTTC.